The 2 T cell receptor beta chains presented below share a single source sample, sequenced in a study of CD8 T cells in ankylosing spondylitis (dated 2017 in TCRdb). The library was prepared using 5' RACE. The sample was run on an Illumina HiSeq 2500. In TCRdb, the public reads were trimmed at Q25 with fastp and aligned with MiXCR, with productive beta chains retained. Rows matching on CDR3 protein sequence are summarized as one entry with the most common DNA and genes. The sample table shows more than 200,000 distinct CDR3 sequences, and 20% to 30% are seen once. The ten largest clones take up over 0.55% of the sample. Sequencing used blood, either unsorted or a sorted T cell fraction (not recorded which). All receptors come from a male donor with ankylosing spondylitis or in good health (not recorded which).

This sequence joins TRBV6-5 and TRBJ2-1; D perhaps matches TRBD2 (5 bases). Trimming removed 5 bases at V and 10 bases at J, with 9 bases between. CDR3 length: 11 amino acids. The germline gives CDR1 MNHEY, CDR2 SVGAGI. The CDR3 loop reads CASSNRGEQFF. The CDR3 coding sequence is TGTGCCAGCAGTAATCGGGGAGAGCAGTTCTTC.

The sample holds a few counts of this clonotype. The chain recombines TRBV12-3 or TRBV12-4 with TRBJ2-7, with D maybe TRBD1 (5 bases). The CDR3 consists of 14 residues. V dropped 3 bases and J dropped 3 bases, with 12 bases sitting between them. CDR3 protein: CASSLQGGVYEQYF. CDR3 in DNA: TGTGCCAGCAGTTTGCAGGGTGGGGTCTACGAGCAGTACTTC.